This T cell receptor (beta chain) was observed in a study of patients and donors after allogeneic stem cell transplantation. TCRdb redid the calling of the RT-PCR reads with MiXCR, one entry per CDR3 protein. The sample lists roughly 880,000 distinct CDR3 sequences, more than 15% occurring once. Sequenced sample: blood, either unsorted or a sorted T cell fraction (not recorded which). This TCR was recovered from a human donor who was either an allogeneic HSCT recipient or a stem cell or donor lymphocyte infusion donor (not recorded which). It is not recorded whose cells these are; they may come from a transplant donor.

CDR3 DNA: TGCAGTGCTAGAGATCTAGTGACTAGCGGTTCCCAAGAGACCCAGTACTTC. Protein: CSARDLVTSGSQETQYF. This chain joins TRBV20-1 and TRBJ2-5, with TRBD2 matching 9 bases. Germline V gene data show CDR1 as DFQATT and CDR2 as SNEGSKA (reference sequence). The CDR3 has 17 amino acids. J gave up 1 base and V 0 bases, and 9 bases lay outside the gene matches.